This T cell receptor beta chain was identified during a study of T cells after yellow fever vaccination. The CDR3 extends over 13 amino acids. The germline V gene has CDR1 SEHNR and CDR2 FQNEAQ (reference sequence). V dropped 9 bases and J dropped 1 base, with 13 bases sitting between them. TCRdb redid the calling of the 5' RACE reads with MiXCR, one entry per CDR3 protein. There are hundreds of thousands of distinct CDR3 sequences in the sample; around a sixth occur only once, and about 18% lies in the top ten. This rearrangement joins TRBV7-9 to TRBJ2-7; D gene ambiguous. The TCR originated in a man younger than 30 who received the YFV17D yellow fever vaccine. The material was PBMCs, obtained before the yellow fever booster vaccination. The CDR3 DNA sequence: TGTGCCAGTAGAGAGCTGGGGTCCTACGAGCAGTACTTC. Amino acids: CASRELGSYEQYF. Complete variable domain (other parts from reference TRBV7-9 and TRBJ2-7): DTGVSQNPRHKITKRGQNVTFRCDPISEHNRLYWYRQTLGQGPEFLTYFQNEAQLEKSRLLSDRFSAERPKGSFSTLEIQRTEQGDSAMYLCASRELGSYEQYFGPGTRLTVT.